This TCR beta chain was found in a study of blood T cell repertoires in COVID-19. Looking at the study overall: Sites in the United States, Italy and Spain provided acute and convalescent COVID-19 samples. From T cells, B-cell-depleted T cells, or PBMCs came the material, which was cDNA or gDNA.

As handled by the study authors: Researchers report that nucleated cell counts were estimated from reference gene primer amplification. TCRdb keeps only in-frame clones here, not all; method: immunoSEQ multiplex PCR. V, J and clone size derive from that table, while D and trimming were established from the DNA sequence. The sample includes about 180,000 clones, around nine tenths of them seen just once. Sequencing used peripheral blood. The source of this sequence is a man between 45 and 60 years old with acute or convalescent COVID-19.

The CDR3, as DNA: TGTGCCAGCGTCGACCTCAGCGGGGGGGTGGTTCGCCAAGAGACCCAGTACTTC. It translates to CASVDLSGGVVRQETQYF. This chain links TRBV5-8 with TRBJ2-5; 10 positions match TRBD2. The CDR3 has 18 residues. Per germline, CDR1 SGHTS and CDR2 YDEGEE. V gave up 7 bases and J gave up 1 base; unmatched junction bases: 16.